This passage covers 30 T cell receptor beta chains from one sample sequenced in a study of blood T cells in healthy people across ages. Using a J-beta primer mix together with a sample-barcoded 5' primer, a second PCR was run for roughly 6 to 12 cycles. Using its own MiXCR run on the 5' RACE reads, TCRdb lists one record per CDR3 protein. This sample yields under 2 million distinct CDR3 sequences, of which about 35% are seen a single time; around 11% belongs to the top ten. Sequenced material: blood. The source of these receptors is a woman aged 30 to 39 in good health.

To note about this clonotype: The junction departs from germline at one end; a sequencing error may be responsible. This sequence joins TRBV7-8 and TRBJ2-1, with no clear D. The CDR3 has 16 residues. Per the germline V gene, CDR1 is SGHVS and CDR2 is FQNEAQ. The CDR3 loop reads CAGSSPPASSYNEQFF. As DNA, the CDR3 is TGTGCCGGCAGCTCCCCCCCGGCAAGCTCCTACAATGAGCAGTTCTTC.

This clonotype was detected a few times. The genes are TRBV20-1 and TRBJ2-1; D is possibly TRBD2 (6 bases). Germline V CDR1 and CDR2: DFQATT, SNEGSKA (reference sequence). Deletions cut 6 bases from V and 0 bases from J, with 15 bases between. The CDR3 loop spans 15 amino acids. CDR3 sequence: CSATSTSLSYNEQFF. The CDR3 DNA reads TGCAGTGCAACCTCCACTAGCCTCTCCTACAATGAGCAGTTCTTC.

There are a few counts of this clonotype. The chain combines TRBV11-2 with TRBJ2-3, with a possible D match to TRBD2 (6 bases). CDR1 SGHAT and CDR2 FQNNGV come from the germline V gene. V lost 4 bases and J lost 6, with 17 bases in between. The CDR3 is 15 residues long. The CDR3 spells CASSSNLGGADTQYF. The CDR3 nucleotides are TGTGCCAGCAGCTCCAATTTGGGGGGAGCTGATACGCAGTATTTT.

V is TRBV6-1 and J is TRBJ1-4; D call uncertain. CDR1 and CDR2 (germline): MNHNS, SASEGT. The V gene lost 6 bases and the J gene lost 6 bases, with 8 bases spanning the gap. The CDR3 has 12 amino acids. The CDR3 DNA reads as TGTGCCAGCAGCCTCTCAGATGAAAAACTGTTTTTT. Residues: CASSLSDEKLFF.

The DNA for the CDR3 is TGCAGTGCTAGAGATCCGGCAGGGGGCGCGAGAAACTATGGCTACACCTTC. Amino acid sequence: CSARDPAGGARNYGYTF. The V call is TRBV20-1, the J call TRBJ1-2, with 8 bases that match TRBD1. Trimming removed 0 bases from V and 2 bases from J; junction bases left unmatched: 11. The CDR3 contains 17 residues. Germline V gene data show CDR1 as DFQATT and CDR2 as SNEGSKA (reference sequence).

Only a few counts were recorded for this clonotype. The chain carries TRBV4-1 and TRBJ2-5; 9 nucleotides align to TRBD2. CDR3 length: 16 residues. After removal of 1 base from V and 5 bases from J, the junction contained 8 bases not matched to a gene. CDR1 and CDR2 from the germline V gene are MGHRA and YSYEKL. In DNA form, the CDR3 reads TGCGCCAGCAGCCAAGGAGGGCGGGGGGGATATGAGACCCAGTACTTC. Translated: CASSQGGRGGYETQYF.

The chain links TRBV29-1 to TRBJ1-2, with D tentatively TRBD1 (6 bases). The germline V and J ends were trimmed by 7 bases and 8 bases, with 17 bases remaining between them. The CDR3 loop spans 12 amino acids. Germline V gene sequence: CDR1 SQVTM, CDR2 ANQGSEA. The DNA of the CDR3 is TGCAGCGACCTACAGGGAGTGGGGGGCTACACCTTC. Translation: CSDLQGVGGYTF.

CDR3 protein: CASSGTGTGATFTQYF. CDR3 DNA sequence: TGTGCCAGCAGCGGTACCGGGACAGGGGCGACTTTTACGCAGTATTTT. The chain combines TRBV5-4 with TRBJ2-3; 10 nucleotides align to TRBD1. CDR3 length: 16 amino acids. V gave up 4 bases and J gave up 8 bases; unmatched junction bases: 13. The germline gives CDR1 SGHNT, CDR2 YYREEE (reference sequence). Complete variable domain (other parts from reference TRBV5-4 and TRBJ2-3): ETGVTQSPTHLIKTRGQQVTLRCSSQSGHNTVSWYQQALGQGPQFIFQYYREEENGRGNFPPRFSGLQFPNYSSELNVNALELDDSALYLCASSGTGTGATFTQYFGPGTRLTVL.

V gene TRBV9 combines with J gene TRBJ2-3; TRBD1 or TRBD2 may be the D gene (6 bases each). Germline-derived CDR1 and CDR2 are SGDLS and YYNGEE. V dropped 4 bases and J dropped 3 bases, with 24 bases sitting between them. This CDR3 region has 18 residues. CDR3 loop: CASSLLGGHGGQTDTQYF. The CDR3 DNA sequence: TGTGCCAGCAGCCTCCTTGGGGGACACGGGGGTCAGACAGATACGCAGTATTTT.

This clonotype was counted at least ten times. The V gene is TRBV20-1, the J gene TRBJ2-3; D perhaps matches TRBD2 (6 bases). This CDR3 contains 16 residues. Trimming removed 5 bases from V and 8 bases from J, with 26 bases in between. Germline CDR1 is DFQATT and CDR2 is SNEGSKA (reference sequence). CDR3 amino acids: CSAARAGVVIGATQYF. As DNA, the CDR3 is TGCAGTGCTGCGAGAGCGGGCGTGGTTATTGGAGCTACGCAGTATTTT.

This clonotype was detected once. The chain links TRBV27 to TRBJ1-2, with D perhaps matching TRBD1 (5 bases). CDR3 size: 9 residues. Trimming shortened V by 8 bases and J by 8 bases, and 6 bases separated the two germline ends. Germline CDR1 is MNHEY and CDR2 is SMNVEV (reference sequence). The CDR3 region has the DNA TGTGCCAGCCGGGGGGGCTACACCTTC. It is translated as CASRGGYTF.

The rearrangement joins TRBV27 to TRBJ2-3, with no clear D. V was pared by 3 bases and J by 2 bases, with 12 bases between. Germline-derived CDR1 and CDR2 are MNHEY and SMNVEV (reference sequence). The CDR3 runs to 15 residues. The chain's CDR3 is CASSFAVAYTDTQYF. The CDR3 nucleotides are TGTGCCAGCAGTTTTGCCGTCGCCTACACAGATACGCAGTATTTT.

This clonotype has a handful of counts. The V and J genes are TRBV20-1 and TRBJ2-7; unclear D gene. The ends were cut back, 6 bases at V and 0 bases at J, with 12 bases in the middle. The CDR3 runs to 13 residues. CDR1 is DFQATT, CDR2 SNEGSKA, per germline (reference sequence). For the CDR3, the DNA is TGCAGTGCGAAGAGACCACTCTCCTACGAGCAGTACTTC. The encoded protein is CSAKRPLSYEQYF.

This clonotype was found a few times. This rearrangement joins TRBV15 to TRBJ2-1, with 7 positions matching TRBD2. The germline CDR1 and CDR2 sequences are LNHNV and YYDKDF (reference sequence). The CDR3 consists of 15 residues. With V trimmed by 4 bases and J by 7 bases, 10 bases remained unmatched. Here the CDR3 reads CATSISGGGLNEQFF. CDR3 DNA sequence: TGTGCCACCAGCATATCGGGGGGTGGTTTGAATGAGCAGTTCTTC.

The J gene is TRBJ2-3, the V gene TRBV7-6; TRBD2 matches 14 bases. Germline-derived CDR1 and CDR2 are SGHVS and FNYEAQ. The ends lost 4 bases at V and 14 bases at J; junction bases unmatched: 8. This CDR3 is 14 amino acids long. CDR3 residues: CASSYRTSGGPAYF. The CDR3 DNA reads TGTGCCAGCAGCTATCGGACTAGCGGGGGGCCGGCGTATTTT.

This clonotype showed up just a few times. The chain couples TRBV20-1 to TRBJ2-7; D possibly corresponds to TRBD2 (6 bases). Germline CDR1 and CDR2: DFQATT and SNEGSKA (reference sequence). This CDR3 region has 17 residues. Trimming took 2 bases from V and 2 from J, leaving 22 bases between them. The CDR3 is CSARMGRDSPLTYEQYF. CDR3 coding DNA: TGCAGTGCTAGAATGGGGCGGGACTCCCCTCTCACCTACGAGCAGTACTTC.

This chain connects TRBV29-1 to TRBJ1-1; a weak D match, TRBD1 (5 bases). Between the trimmed V and J ends, which lost 3 bases and 7 bases, there was a span of 12 bases. This CDR3 spans 12 amino acids. Germline loops: CDR1 SQVTM, CDR2 ANQGSEA. This chain's CDR3 is CSVEPGQGEAFF. DNA of the CDR3: TGCAGCGTTGAGCCGGGGCAAGGTGAAGCTTTCTTT. The whole variable domain, remainder taken from reference TRBV29-1 and TRBJ1-1, is SAVISQKPSRDICQRGTSLTIQCQVDSQVTMMFWYRQQPGQSLTLIATANQGSEATYESGFVIDKFPISRPNLTFSTLTVSNMSPEDSSIYLCSVEPGQGEAFFGQGTRLTVV.

The rearrangement uses TRBV18 and TRBJ2-7; D possibly corresponds to TRBD2 (5 bases). CDR1 and CDR2 from the germline V gene are KGHSH and LQKENI. The V gene lost 0 bases and the J gene lost 4 bases, with 10 bases spanning the gap. The CDR3 totals 14 residues. CDR3 DNA: TGTGCCAGCTCACCACCCTCGAGGGAATACGAGCAGTACTTC. Translation: CASSPPSREYEQYF.

This clonotype was picked up a small number of times. The chain has TRBV20-1 and TRBJ1-1, with 10 bases identical to TRBD1. CDR3 length equals 13 residues. After removal of 6 bases from V and 3 bases from J, the junction contained 4 bases not matched to a gene. The germline V gene encodes CDR1 DFQATT and CDR2 SNEGSKA (reference sequence). CDR3 nucleotides: TGCAGTGCCCCGGACAGGGGGGACACTGAAGCTTTCTTT. The encoded protein is CSAPDRGDTEAFF.

This chain links TRBV4-1 with TRBJ1-5; D is ambiguous. Trimming left V 0 bases short and J 2 bases short, with 8 bases between. The CDR3 has 15 amino acids. Germline lookup yields CDR1 MGHRA and CDR2 YSYEKL. The CDR3 is CASSQDLIGNQPQHF. For the CDR3, the DNA is TGCGCCAGCAGCCAAGATCTTATAGGCAATCAGCCCCAGCATTTT.

Note on this clonotype: It may be a read error: a sequence one base away is much more abundant. V and J are TRBV4-2 and TRBJ2-1, with 7 bases fitting TRBD1. CDR1 and CDR2 (germline): LGHNA, YNFKEQ. This CDR3 comprises 18 residues. In DNA form, the CDR3 reads TGTGCCAGCAGCCAACTGAACAGGGGTGGTCGAGATTACAATGCGCAGTTCTTC. Its translation is CASSQLNRGGRDYNAQFF.

This clonotype was seen a handful of times. The rearrangement links TRBV6-6 to TRBJ1-2, with D possibly being TRBD1 (5 bases). Looked up from germline, CDR1 is MNHNY and CDR2 is SVGAGI (reference sequence). The CDR3 is made up of 13 amino acids. V was pared by 4 bases and J by 7 bases, with 13 bases between. CDR3 sequence: CASSFARAPGYTF. The CDR3 nucleotides are TGTGCCAGCAGTTTTGCCAGGGCCCCTGGCTACACCTTC.

To note about this clonotype: This may stem from a read error, because a much larger clone lies one nucleotide away. V is TRBV29-1 and J is TRBJ2-7; TRBD2 matches at 8 bases. The J call may be wrong; the DNA end is better matched by TRBJ2-5. There are 15 residues in the CDR3. Germline V lookup: CDR1 SQVTM, CDR2 ANQGSEA. CDR3 in amino acids: CSVEEGRGAGETQYF. Here the CDR3 DNA reads TGCAGCGTTGAAGAAGGGCGGGGGGCAGGGGAGACCCAGTACTTC.

Ten or more counts support this clonotype. The chain uses TRBV20-1 and TRBJ1-1, with no clear D. Deletions cut 1 base from V and 5 bases from J, with 11 bases between. The CDR3 is made up of 13 amino acids. The V gene's germline CDR1 is DFQATT and CDR2 SNEGSKA (reference sequence). CDR3 loop: CSARVTERTEAFF. CDR3 sequence (DNA): TGCAGTGCTAGAGTCACGGAAAGAACTGAAGCTTTCTTT.

The V call is TRBV27, the J call TRBJ1-5; tentative D call: TRBD1 (5 bases). V was clipped by 9 bases and J by 9 bases, with 15 bases between them. The CDR3 extends over 12 amino acids. Germline CDR1 is MNHEY and CDR2 is SMNVEV (reference sequence). Here the CDR3 reads CASSELGGPQHF. The CDR3 DNA reads TGTGCCAGTTCAGAGCTTGGGGGGCCCCAGCATTTT.

This clonotype was counted a single time. A read error may explain this, as a much larger clone is one base away. J is TRBJ2-3 and V is TRBV7-2; 7 bases agree with TRBD2. This CDR3 is 15 amino acids long. In germline, CDR1 is SGHTA, CDR2 FQGNSA. For the CDR3, the DNA is TGTGCCAGCAGCTTAGTGGGCGGGAGCACAGGTACGCAGTATTTT. Its protein is CASSLVGGSTGTQYF.

This clonotype was found many times. One junction end disagrees with the germline gene, perhaps due to a read error. CDR3 loop: CASSLVAGSSYEQYF. In DNA form, the CDR3 reads TGTGCCAGCAGCTTAGTAGCGGGGAGCTCCTACGAGCAGTACTTC. This rearrangement joins TRBV5-1 to TRBJ2-7; 8 nucleotides agree with TRBD2. The germline V gene has CDR1 SGHRS and CDR2 YFSETQ. The CDR3 is 15 amino acids.

This rearrangement joins TRBV20-1 to TRBJ2-1; D gene ambiguous. This CDR3 region has 12 residues. The V end was cut by 3 bases, the J end by 5 bases, with 8 bases between. Germline V lookup: CDR1 DFQATT, CDR2 SNEGSKA (reference sequence). The DNA of the CDR3 is TGCAGTGCTAGTTGGCGGCACAATGAGCAGTTCTTC. This codes for CSASWRHNEQFF.

This clonotype came up many times. The rearrangement joins TRBV6-1 to TRBJ2-1; 9 nucleotides agree with TRBD2. The length of the CDR3 is 15 residues. The trim removed 6 bases at V and 9 bases at J, leaving 12 bases unmatched. Germline lookup yields CDR1 MNHNS and CDR2 SASEGT. The CDR3 region has the DNA TGTGCCAGCAGGAACCCGACTAGCGGAGCAGCTGAGCAGTTCTTC. This codes for CASRNPTSGAAEQFF.

This clonotype turned up a few times. V is TRBV7-2 and J is TRBJ2-5, with TRBD2 matching 11 bases. The germline gives CDR1 SGHTA, CDR2 FQGNSA. The CDR3 contains 18 residues. Trimming at V came to 0 bases and at J to 6 bases, leaving 12 bases not matched to a gene. The CDR3 nucleotides are TGTGCCAGCAGCTTAGCCCCACTAGCGGGGGAAGGCGGGAAGACCCAGTACTTC. It yields the protein CASSLAPLAGEGGKTQYF. The entire variable domain, with the rest obtained from reference TRBV7-2 and TRBJ2-5, is as follows: GAGVSQSPSNKVTEKGKDVELRCDPISGHTALYWYRQSLGQGLEFLIYFQGNSAPDKSGLPSDRFSAERTGGSVSTLTIQRTQQEDSAVYLCASSLAPLAGEGGKTQYFGPGTRLLVL.